This T cell receptor beta chain emerged from a study of blood T cell repertoires in COVID-19. Trimming shortened V by 1 base and J by 5 bases, and 14 bases separated the two germline ends. Germline CDR1 and CDR2: MNHNS and SASEGT. This CDR3 has 15 residues. TCRdb's table, derived via immunoSEQ multiplex PCR, lists solely in-frame clones and lacks some. The sample includes about 100,000 clones, over 75% of them seen just once. The V gene is TRBV6-1, the J gene TRBJ1-1; D ambiguous. This clonotype originated in a man aged 55 to 70 with acute or convalescent COVID-19. Sequenced: peripheral blood. The CDR3 spells CASSEDAAFGTEAFF. The CDR3 region has the DNA TGTGCCAGCAGTGAAGACGCAGCGTTCGGGACTGAAGCTTTCTTT.